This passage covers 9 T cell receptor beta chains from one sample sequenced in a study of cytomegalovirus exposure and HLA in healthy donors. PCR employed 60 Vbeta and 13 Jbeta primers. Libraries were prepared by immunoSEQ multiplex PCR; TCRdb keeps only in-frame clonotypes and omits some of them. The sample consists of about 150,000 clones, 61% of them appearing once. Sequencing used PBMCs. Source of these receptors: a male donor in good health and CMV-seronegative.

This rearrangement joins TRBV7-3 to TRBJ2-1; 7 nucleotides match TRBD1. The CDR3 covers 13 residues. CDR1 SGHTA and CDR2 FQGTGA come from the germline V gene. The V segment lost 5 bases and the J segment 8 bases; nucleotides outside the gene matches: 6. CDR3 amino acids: CASSRDRAHEQFF. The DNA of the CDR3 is TGTGCCAGCAGCCGAGACAGGGCCCATGAGCAGTTCTTC.

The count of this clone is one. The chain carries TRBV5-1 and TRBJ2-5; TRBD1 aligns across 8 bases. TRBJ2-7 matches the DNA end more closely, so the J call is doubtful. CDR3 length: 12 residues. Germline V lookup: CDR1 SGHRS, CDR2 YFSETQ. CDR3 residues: CASRLQGDEQYF. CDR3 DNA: TGCGCCAGTAGACTACAGGGGGACGAGCAGTACTTC.

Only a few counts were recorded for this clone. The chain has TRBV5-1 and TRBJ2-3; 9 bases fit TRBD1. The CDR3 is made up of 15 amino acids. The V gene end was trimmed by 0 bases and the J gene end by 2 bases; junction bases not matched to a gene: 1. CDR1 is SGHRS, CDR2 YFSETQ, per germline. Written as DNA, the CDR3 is TGCGCCAGCAGCTTGGGGACAGGGGACACAGATACGCAGTATTTT. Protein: CASSLGTGDTDTQYF. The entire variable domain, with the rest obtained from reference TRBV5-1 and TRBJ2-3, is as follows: KAGVTQTPRYLIKTRGQQVTLSCSPISGHRSVSWYQQTPGQGLQFLFEYFSETQRNKGNFPGRFSGRQFSNSRSEMNVSTLELGDSALYLCASSLGTGDTDTQYFGPGTRLTVL.

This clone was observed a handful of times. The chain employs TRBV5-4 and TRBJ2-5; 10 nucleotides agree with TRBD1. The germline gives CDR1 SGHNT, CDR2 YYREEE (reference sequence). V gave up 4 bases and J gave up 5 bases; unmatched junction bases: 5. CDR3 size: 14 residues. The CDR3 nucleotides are TGTGCCAGCAGCAGACAGGGGGCGGCGGAGACCCAGTACTTC. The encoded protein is CASSRQGAAETQYF.

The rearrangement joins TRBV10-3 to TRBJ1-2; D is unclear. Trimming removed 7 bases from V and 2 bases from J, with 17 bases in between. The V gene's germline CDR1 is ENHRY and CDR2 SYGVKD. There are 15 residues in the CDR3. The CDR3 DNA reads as TGTGCCATCATTCCCTCACGGGAAGGAAACTATGGCTACACCTTC. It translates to CAIIPSREGNYGYTF.

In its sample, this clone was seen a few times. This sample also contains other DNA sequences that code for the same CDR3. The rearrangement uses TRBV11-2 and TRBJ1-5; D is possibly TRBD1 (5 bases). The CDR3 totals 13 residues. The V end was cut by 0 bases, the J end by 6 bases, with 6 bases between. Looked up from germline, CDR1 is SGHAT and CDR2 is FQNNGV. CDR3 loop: CASSLDQGQPQHF. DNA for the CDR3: TGTGCCAGCAGCTTAGATCAGGGTCAGCCCCAGCATTTT.

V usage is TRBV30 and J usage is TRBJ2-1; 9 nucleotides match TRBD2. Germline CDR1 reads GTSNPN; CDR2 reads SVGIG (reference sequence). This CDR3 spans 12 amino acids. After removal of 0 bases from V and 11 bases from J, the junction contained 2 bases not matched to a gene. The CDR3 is CAWSVSGGQQFF. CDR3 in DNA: TGTGCCTGGAGTGTTAGCGGGGGTCAGCAGTTCTTC.

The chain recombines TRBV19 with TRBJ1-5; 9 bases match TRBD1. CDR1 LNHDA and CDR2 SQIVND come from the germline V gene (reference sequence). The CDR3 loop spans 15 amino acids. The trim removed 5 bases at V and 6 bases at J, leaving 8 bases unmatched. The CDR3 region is CASSSRDRVFQPQHF. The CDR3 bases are TGTGCCAGTAGTTCCCGGGACAGGGTTTTTCAGCCCCAGCATTTT.

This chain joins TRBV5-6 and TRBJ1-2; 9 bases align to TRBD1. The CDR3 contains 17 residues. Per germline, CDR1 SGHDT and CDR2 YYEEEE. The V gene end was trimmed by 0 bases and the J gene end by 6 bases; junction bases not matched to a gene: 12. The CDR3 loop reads CASSLVGGTGSRDGYTF. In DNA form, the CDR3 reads TGTGCCAGCAGCTTGGTTGGGGGGACAGGGAGCCGGGATGGCTACACCTTC.